This TCR beta chain was sequenced during a study of CD8 T cells in Susac syndrome (dated by TCRdb to about 2019). Study-wide context: Of the Susac syndrome patients who were sequenced, under 10 were in clinical remission while more than five had clinically active disease. Whether CD8+ T cell activation and differentiation in Susac syndrome was antigen driven was tested using repertoire sequencing. At the time of blood withdrawal, Susac syndrome patients were either therapy-naive, taking corticosteroids (with some also receiving IVIg), or on IVIg alone.

The germline V gene specifies MDHEN as CDR1 and SYDVKM as CDR2. V loses 3 bases at its end and J loses 7 bases; junction bases beyond the gene matches: 5. Reading from cysteine to phenylalanine, the CDR3 counts 13 amino acids. Only the CDR3 part of the read is kept: 39 bases, read in frame from the first base. With regard to this clonotype: Its target antigen remains unknown. It has no much larger one-base neighbor in the sample; base qualities were not kept.

High-throughput TCR beta sequencing profiled peripheral blood CD8+ and CD4+ T cells from healthy donors, Susac syndrome patients and multiple sclerosis patients. Recently defined diagnostic criteria for definite or probable disease were met by the Susac syndrome patients. Bulk CD8+ and CD4+ T cells were purified by magnetic negative isolation, whereas CD8+ TEMRA cells were enriched by FACS. Blood was collected in EDTA tubes and processed within 24 hours, with PBMCs isolated through density gradient centrifugation. PBMCs intended for TCR sequencing were cryopreserved in liquid nitrogen and were subsequently thawed in a 37 degrees C water bath. The sorted or isolated CD4+, CD8+ and CD8+ TEMRA cells reached a purity of at least 90%. Summary of the overall study and its limitations: The number of individuals in the TCR sequencing and HLA analysis was recognized as being relatively small. In patients with Susac syndrome, the CD4+ T cell repertoire showed no detectable clonal expansion.

RNA was extracted using the RNeasy kit, and roughly 0.45 to 1 microgram was reverse transcribed with random hexamers. The immunoSEQ multiplex PCR assay, which covers 54 Vbeta and 13 Jbeta segments, was used to amplify TCR beta CDR3 regions. PCR amplification bias was corrected using a synthetic template baseline for primer optimization and computational correction. As for the original processing: Reads were assigned to V, D and J genes according to IMGT and analyzed in immunoSEQ Analyzer, with only productive sequences retained. To calculate clonality, Shannon entropy was normalized by log2 of the number of productive unique sequences and then subtracted from one. Public and private clones were assessed among the 100 most prevalent clones of each patient and control. Clones were defined as Susac-specific when absent from the healthy and MS cohorts, from over 950 published viral clones and from other ImmuneACCESS disease sequences. TCRdb cleaned the public reads at Q25 with fastp, built clones with MiXCR and kept in-frame beta chains. When rows share a CDR3 protein, they turn into one entry using the most common DNA and genes. TCRdb's processing, not the authors', yielded these V and J calls. This sample holds tens of thousands of distinct CDR3 sequences; 85% to 95% were observed only once. Roughly 0.56% of the sample goes to the ten largest clones.

This sequence was found in a human donor with Susac syndrome. The sample consisted of CD4+ T cells from PBMCs. The receptor chain draws on TRBV28 and TRBJ2-5; 7 bases in the middle match TRBD2. The sequenced DNA is TGTGCCAGCAGTTTGACGGGAGGCGTGACCCAGTACTTC. This codes for CASSLTGGVTQYF.